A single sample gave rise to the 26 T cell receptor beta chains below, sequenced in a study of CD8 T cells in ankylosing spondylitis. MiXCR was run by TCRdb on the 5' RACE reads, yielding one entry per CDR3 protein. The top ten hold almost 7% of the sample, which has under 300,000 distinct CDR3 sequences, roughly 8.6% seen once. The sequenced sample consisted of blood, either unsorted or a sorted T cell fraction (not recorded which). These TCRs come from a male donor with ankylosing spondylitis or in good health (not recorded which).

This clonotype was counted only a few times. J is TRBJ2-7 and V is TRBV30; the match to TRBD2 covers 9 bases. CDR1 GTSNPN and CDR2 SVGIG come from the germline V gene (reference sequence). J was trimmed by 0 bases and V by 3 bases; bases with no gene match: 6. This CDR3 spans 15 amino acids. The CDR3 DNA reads TGTGCCTGGAGGGGTAGCGGGGGCCTCTCCTACGAGCAGTACTTC. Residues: CAWRGSGGLSYEQYF.

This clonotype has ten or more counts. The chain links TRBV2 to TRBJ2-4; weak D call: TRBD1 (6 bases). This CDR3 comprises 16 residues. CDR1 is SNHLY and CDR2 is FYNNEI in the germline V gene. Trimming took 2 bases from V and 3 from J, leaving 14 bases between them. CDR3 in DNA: TGTGCCAGCAGTGAAAGTCAGGGGATGGGCAAAAACATTCAGTACTTC. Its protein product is CASSESQGMGKNIQYF. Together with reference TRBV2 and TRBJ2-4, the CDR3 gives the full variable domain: EPEVTQTPSHQVTQMGQEVILRCVPISNHLYFYWYRQILGQKVEFLVSFYNNEISEKSEIFDDQFSVERPDGSNFTLKIRSTKLEDSAMYFCASSESQGMGKNIQYFGAGTRLSVL.

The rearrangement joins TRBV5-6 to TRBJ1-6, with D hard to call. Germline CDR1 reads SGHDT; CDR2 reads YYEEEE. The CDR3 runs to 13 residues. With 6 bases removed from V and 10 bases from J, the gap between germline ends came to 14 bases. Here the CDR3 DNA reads TGTGCCAGCAAAGAGGGATCGTGGTCACCCCTCCACTTT. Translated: CASKEGSWSPLHF.

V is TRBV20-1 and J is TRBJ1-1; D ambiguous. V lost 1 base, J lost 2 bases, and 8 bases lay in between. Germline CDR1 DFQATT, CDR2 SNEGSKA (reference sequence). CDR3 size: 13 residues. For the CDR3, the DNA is TGCAGTGCTAGAGTCGGCAGTAACACTGAAGCTTTCTTT. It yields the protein CSARVGSNTEAFF.

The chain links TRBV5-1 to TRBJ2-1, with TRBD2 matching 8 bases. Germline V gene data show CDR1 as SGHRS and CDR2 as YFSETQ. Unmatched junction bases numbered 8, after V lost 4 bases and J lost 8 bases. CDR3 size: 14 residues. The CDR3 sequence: CASSTRLAGYEQFF. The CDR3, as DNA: TGCGCCAGCAGCACACGGCTAGCGGGTTATGAGCAGTTCTTC.

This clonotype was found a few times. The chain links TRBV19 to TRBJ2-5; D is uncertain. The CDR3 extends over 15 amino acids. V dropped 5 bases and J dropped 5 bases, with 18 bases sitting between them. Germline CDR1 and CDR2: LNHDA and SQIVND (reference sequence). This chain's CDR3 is CASSPRTSGWETQYF. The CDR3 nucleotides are TGTGCCAGTAGTCCCCGCACCTCAGGATGGGAGACCCAGTACTTC.

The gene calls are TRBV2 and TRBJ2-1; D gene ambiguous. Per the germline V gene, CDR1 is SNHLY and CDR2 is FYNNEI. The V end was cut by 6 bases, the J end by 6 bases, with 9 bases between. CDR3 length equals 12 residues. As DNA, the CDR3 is TGTGCCAGCAGATCGATCCCCAATGAGCAGTTCTTC. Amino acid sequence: CASRSIPNEQFF.

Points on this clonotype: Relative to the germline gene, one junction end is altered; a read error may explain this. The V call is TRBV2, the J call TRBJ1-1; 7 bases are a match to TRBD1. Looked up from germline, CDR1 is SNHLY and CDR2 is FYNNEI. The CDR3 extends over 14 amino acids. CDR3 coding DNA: TGTGCCAGCAGGGACGGACAGGTGAATACTGAAGCTTTCTTT. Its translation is CASRDGQVNTEAFF.

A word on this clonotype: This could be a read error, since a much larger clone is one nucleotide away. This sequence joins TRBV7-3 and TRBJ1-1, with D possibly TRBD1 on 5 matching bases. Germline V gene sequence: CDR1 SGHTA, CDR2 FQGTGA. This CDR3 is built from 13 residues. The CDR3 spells CAGRSQGNTEAFF. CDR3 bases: TGTGCCGGCAGATCGCAGGGGAACACTGAAGCTTTCTTT.

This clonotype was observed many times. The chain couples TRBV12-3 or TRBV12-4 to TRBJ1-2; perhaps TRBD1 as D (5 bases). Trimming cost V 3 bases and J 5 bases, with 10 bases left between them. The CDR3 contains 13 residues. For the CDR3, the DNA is TGTGCCAGCAGTTTGGTCGGGGCTTATGGCTACACCTTC. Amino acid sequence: CASSLVGAYGYTF.

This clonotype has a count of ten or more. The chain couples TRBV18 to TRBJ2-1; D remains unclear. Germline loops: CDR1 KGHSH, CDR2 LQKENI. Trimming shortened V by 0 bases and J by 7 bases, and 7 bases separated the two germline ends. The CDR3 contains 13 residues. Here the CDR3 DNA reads TGTGCCAGCTCACCACCCGTCGAAAATGAGCAGTTCTTC. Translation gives CASSPPVENEQFF.

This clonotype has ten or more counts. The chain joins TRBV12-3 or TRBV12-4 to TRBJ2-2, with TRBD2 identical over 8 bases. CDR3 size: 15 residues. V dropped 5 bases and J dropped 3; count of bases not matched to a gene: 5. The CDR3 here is CASSPRGGYTGELFF. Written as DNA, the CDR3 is TGTGCCAGCAGTCCCCGGGGGGGTTACACCGGGGAGCTGTTTTTT.

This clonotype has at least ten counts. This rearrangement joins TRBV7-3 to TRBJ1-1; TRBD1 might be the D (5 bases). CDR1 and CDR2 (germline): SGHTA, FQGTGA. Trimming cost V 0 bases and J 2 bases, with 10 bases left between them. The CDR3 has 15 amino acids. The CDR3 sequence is CASSLTSGINTEAFF. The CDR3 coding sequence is TGTGCCAGCAGCTTAACGTCAGGGATCAACACTGAAGCTTTCTTT.

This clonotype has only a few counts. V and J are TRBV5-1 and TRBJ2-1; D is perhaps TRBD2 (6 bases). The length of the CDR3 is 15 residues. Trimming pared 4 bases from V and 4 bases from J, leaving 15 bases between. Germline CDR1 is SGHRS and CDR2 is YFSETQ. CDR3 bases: TGCGCCAGCAGCCCGGAGGGCCCCGCTTACAATGAGCAGTTCTTC. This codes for CASSPEGPAYNEQFF. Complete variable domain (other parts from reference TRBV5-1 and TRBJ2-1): KAGVTQTPRYLIKTRGQQVTLSCSPISGHRSVSWYQQTPGQGLQFLFEYFSETQRNKGNFPGRFSGRQFSNSRSEMNVSTLELGDSALYLCASSPEGPAYNEQFFGPGTRLTVL.

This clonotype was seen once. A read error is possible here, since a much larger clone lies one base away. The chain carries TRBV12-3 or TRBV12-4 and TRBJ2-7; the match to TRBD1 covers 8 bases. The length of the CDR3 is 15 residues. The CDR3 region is CACSLVGTGAYEQYF. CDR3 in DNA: TGTGCCTGCAGTTTAGTTGGGACAGGCGCCTACGAGCAGTACTTC.

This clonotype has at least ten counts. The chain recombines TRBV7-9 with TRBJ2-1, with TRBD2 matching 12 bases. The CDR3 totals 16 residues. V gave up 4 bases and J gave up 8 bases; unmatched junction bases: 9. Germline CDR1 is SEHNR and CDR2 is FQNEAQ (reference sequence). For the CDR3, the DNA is TGTGCCAGCAGCTCCAGGACTAGCGGGGTTCTGTATGAGCAGTTCTTC. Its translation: CASSSRTSGVLYEQFF.

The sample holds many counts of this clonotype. DNA for the CDR3: TGTGCCACCGGGACAGCGAACACCGGGGAGCTGTTTTTT. Protein: CATGTANTGELFF. The J gene is TRBJ2-2, the V gene TRBV24-1; 7 bases align to TRBD1. V shed 9 bases, J shed 0 bases, and the junction held 0 bases outside the gene matches. The CDR3 length is 13 residues. Germline-derived CDR1 and CDR2 are KGHDR and SFDVKD.

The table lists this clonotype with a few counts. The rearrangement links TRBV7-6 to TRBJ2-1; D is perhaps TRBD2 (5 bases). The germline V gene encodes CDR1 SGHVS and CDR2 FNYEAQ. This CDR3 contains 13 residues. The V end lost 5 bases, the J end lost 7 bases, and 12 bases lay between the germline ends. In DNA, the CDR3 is TGTGCCAGCAGCCCTACTAGATCGAATGAGCAGTTCTTC. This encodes CASSPTRSNEQFF.

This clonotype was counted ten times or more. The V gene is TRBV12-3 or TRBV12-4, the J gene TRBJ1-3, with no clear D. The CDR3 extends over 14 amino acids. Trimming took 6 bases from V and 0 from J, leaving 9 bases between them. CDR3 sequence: CASSLESSGNTIYF. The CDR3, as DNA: TGTGCCAGCAGCCTCGAAAGCTCTGGAAACACCATATATTTT.

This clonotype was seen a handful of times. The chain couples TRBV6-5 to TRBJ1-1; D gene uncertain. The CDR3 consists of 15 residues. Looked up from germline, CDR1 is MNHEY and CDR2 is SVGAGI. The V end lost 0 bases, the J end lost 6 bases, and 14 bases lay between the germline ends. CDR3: CASSYSTTAGAEAFF. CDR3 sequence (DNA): TGTGCCAGCAGTTACTCGACGACGGCCGGTGCTGAAGCTTTCTTT.

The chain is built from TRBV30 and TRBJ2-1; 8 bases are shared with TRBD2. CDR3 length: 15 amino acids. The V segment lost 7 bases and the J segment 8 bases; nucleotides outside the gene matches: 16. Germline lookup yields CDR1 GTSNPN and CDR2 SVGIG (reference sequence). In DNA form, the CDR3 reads TGTGCCTCCACTCCTGGACTAGCCATCGGGGATGAGCAGTTCTTC. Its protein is CASTPGLAIGDEQFF.

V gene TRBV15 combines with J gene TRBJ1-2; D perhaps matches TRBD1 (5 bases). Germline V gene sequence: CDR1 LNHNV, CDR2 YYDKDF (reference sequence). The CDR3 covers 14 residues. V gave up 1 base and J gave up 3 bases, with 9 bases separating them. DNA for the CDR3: TGTGCCACCAGCAGAGCCTTGGGGGACTATGGCTACACCTTC. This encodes CATSRALGDYGYTF. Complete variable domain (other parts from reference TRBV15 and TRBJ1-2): DAMVIQNPRYQVTQFGKPVTLSCSQTLNHNVMYWYQQKSSQAPKLLFHYYDKDFNNEADTPDNFQSRRPNTSFCFLDIRSPGLGDTAMYLCATSRALGDYGYTFGSGTRLTVV.

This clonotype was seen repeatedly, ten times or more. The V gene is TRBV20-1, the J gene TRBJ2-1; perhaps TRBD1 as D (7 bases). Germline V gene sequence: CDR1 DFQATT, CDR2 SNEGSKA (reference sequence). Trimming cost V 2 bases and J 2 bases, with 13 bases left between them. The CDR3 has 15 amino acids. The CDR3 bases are TGCAGTGCTAGACGAGCAGGGGGGCCCTACAATGAGCAGTTCTTC. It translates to CSARRAGGPYNEQFF.

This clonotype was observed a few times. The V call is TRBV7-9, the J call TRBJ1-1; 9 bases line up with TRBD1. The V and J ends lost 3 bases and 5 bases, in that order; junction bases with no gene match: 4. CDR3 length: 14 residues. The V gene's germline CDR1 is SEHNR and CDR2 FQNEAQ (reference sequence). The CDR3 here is CASSLGQGRTEAFF. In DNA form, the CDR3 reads TGTGCCAGCAGCTTGGGACAGGGACGAACTGAAGCTTTCTTT.

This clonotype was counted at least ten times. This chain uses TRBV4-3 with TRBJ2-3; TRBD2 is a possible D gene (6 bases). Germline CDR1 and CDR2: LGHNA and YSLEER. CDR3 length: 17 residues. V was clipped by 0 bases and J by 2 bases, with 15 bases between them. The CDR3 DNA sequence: TGCGCCAGCAGCCAAGAGGAGGGACGGGCGACCACAGATACGCAGTATTTT. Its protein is CASSQEEGRATTDTQYF.

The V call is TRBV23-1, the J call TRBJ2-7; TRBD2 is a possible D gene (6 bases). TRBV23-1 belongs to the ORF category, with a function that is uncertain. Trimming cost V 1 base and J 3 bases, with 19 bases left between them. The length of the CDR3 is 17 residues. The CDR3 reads CASSQFGGGEINYEQYF. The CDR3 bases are TGCGCCAGCAGTCAATTTGGAGGAGGGGAAATAAACTACGAGCAGTACTTC.